This passage covers 2 T cell receptor beta chains from one sample sequenced in a study of cytomegalovirus exposure and HLA in healthy donors. Profiled with immunoSEQ multiplex PCR; TCRdb holds only in-frame clones, not every one. The sample holds hundreds of thousands of clones, roughly 85% seen once. Sequencing was carried out using PBMCs. All receptors derive from a woman younger than 35 in good health and CMV-seronegative.

This rearrangement joins TRBV9 to TRBJ2-7, with 9 bases fitting TRBD1. With 3 bases clipped from V and 1 base from J, the junction kept 5 bases outside the gene matches. CDR1 is SGDLS and CDR2 is YYNGEE in the germline V gene. The CDR3 has 15 residues. The CDR3 DNA reads TGTGCCAGCAGCGCCGGACAGGGGCCTTCCTACGAGCAGTACTTC. This translates into CASSAGQGPSYEQYF.

This clone was counted only a few times. The chain joins TRBV25-1 to TRBJ1-6; 9 nucleotides line up with TRBD1. Germline CDR1 MGHDK, CDR2 SYGVNS. V gave up 1 base and J gave up 9 bases; unmatched junction bases: 4. The CDR3 consists of 15 residues. CDR3 loop: CASSESGTGSSPLHF. DNA for the CDR3: TGTGCCAGCAGTGAATCGGGGACAGGGAGTTCACCCCTCCACTTT.